This passage covers 23 T cell receptor beta chains from one sample sequenced in a study of memory CD4+ T cells and cytomegalovirus serostatus. The sort gate was single viable CD3+CD4+CD8-CD45RO+ cells for memory CD4+ T cells. The repertoire was sequenced with immunoSEQ multiplex PCR; TCRdb's copy has only in-frame clones and lacks some. The table lists about 50,000 clones, roughly four fifths of them singletons, with around 0.63% in the top ten. The specimen sequenced was memory CD4+ T cells from blood. These receptors were taken from an adult in good health and CMV-seronegative.

The sample holds one count of this clone. The rearrangement joins TRBV7-2 to TRBJ1-5; TRBD1 matches 7 bases. This CDR3 contains 13 residues. The germline CDR1 and CDR2 sequences are SGHTA and FQGNSA. V lost 4 bases to trimming and J lost 7 bases; unmatched junction nucleotides: 4. As DNA, the CDR3 is TGTGCCAGCAGCTCTGACAGGGAACAGCCCCAGCATTTT. Protein sequence: CASSSDREQPQHF.

The rearrangement links TRBV28 to TRBJ2-7, with D uncertain. CDR1 MDHEN and CDR2 SYDVKM come from the germline V gene. Trimming took off 8 bases at V and 4 bases at J, with 3 bases between the two ends. The CDR3 is made up of 9 amino acids. In DNA, the CDR3 is TGTGCCAGCGGTTACGAGCAGTACTTC. This sequence encodes CASGYEQYF. Full variable domain (missing parts from reference TRBV28 and TRBJ2-7): DVKVTQSSRYLVKRTGEKVFLECVQDMDHENMFWYRQDPGLGLRLIYFSYDVKMKEKGDIPEGYSVSREKKERFSLILESASTNQTSMYLCASGYEQYFGPGTRLTVT.

The rearrangement uses TRBV6-5 and TRBJ2-3, with 7 bases aligning to TRBD1. This CDR3 has 16 residues. CDR1 and CDR2 (germline): MNHEY, SVGAGI. V gave up 4 bases and J gave up 1 base; unmatched junction bases: 8. The CDR3 here is CASSLSGGLGTDTQYF. As DNA, the CDR3 is TGTGCCAGCAGTTTATCAGGGGGTCTGGGCACAGATACGCAGTATTTT.

J is TRBJ2-3 and V is TRBV7-6, with 13 positions matching TRBD2. J gave up 2 bases and V 4 bases, and 9 bases lay outside the gene matches. The germline V gene has CDR1 SGHVS and CDR2 FNYEAQ. The CDR3 runs to 18 residues. DNA for the CDR3: TGTGCCAGCAGCTACATACTGACTAGCGGGGGGACCACAGATACGCAGTATTTT. Translated: CASSYILTSGGTTDTQYF.

As DNA, the CDR3 is TGTGCCAGCAGCTCCGACAGGGCAGCTCCAGTCTATGAAAAACTGTTTTTT. Its protein product is CASSSDRAAPVYEKLFF. The J gene is TRBJ1-4, the V gene TRBV9, with 7 bases matching TRBD1. Trimming at V came to 4 bases and at J to 6 bases, leaving 15 bases not matched to a gene. This CDR3 has 17 amino acids. Germline lookup yields CDR1 SGDLS and CDR2 YYNGEE.

The gene calls are TRBV4-2 and TRBJ2-1; 10 bases align to TRBD1. Germline CDR1 LGHNA, CDR2 YNFKEQ. V lost 3 bases to trimming and J lost 7 bases; unmatched junction nucleotides: 6. The CDR3 is 15 residues long. This chain's CDR3 is CASSQPGQGWNEQFF. The CDR3, as DNA: TGTGCCAGCAGCCAGCCGGGACAGGGGTGGAATGAGCAGTTCTTC.

The chain joins TRBV14 to TRBJ1-5; D is undetermined. CDR3 size: 13 residues. V lost 2 bases to trimming and J lost 3 bases, with 5 bases between them. Germline V gives CDR1 SGHDN, CDR2 FVKESK. The CDR3 nucleotides read TGTGCCAGCAGCCAAAGTTCCAATCAGCCCCAGCATTTT. Translating it yields CASSQSSNQPQHF.

The chain links TRBV7-2 to TRBJ1-1; D call uncertain. Germline loops: CDR1 SGHTA, CDR2 FQGNSA. V was trimmed by 5 bases and J by 1 base, leaving 20 bases between them. CDR3 size: 17 residues. The CDR3, as DNA: TGTGCCAGCAGCCTTCCCCTCCTCCACAGAGAGAACACTGAAGCTTTCTTT. This encodes CASSLPLLHRENTEAFF.

The rearrangement uses TRBV15 and TRBJ2-3, with 12 bases matching TRBD2. The germline CDR1 and CDR2 sequences are LNHNV and YYDKDF (reference sequence). J lost 5 bases, V lost 1 base, and 4 bases had no gene match. This CDR3 region has 16 residues. CDR3 nucleotide sequence: TGTGCCACCAGCAGAGGACTAGCGGGGGAAGTAGATACGCAGTATTTT. It yields the protein CATSRGLAGEVDTQYF.

This rearrangement joins TRBV2 to TRBJ1-2, with D possibly matching TRBD1 (6 bases). The V gene lost 4 bases and the J gene lost 8 bases, with 17 bases spanning the gap. The CDR3 sequence is 14 residues long. Germline V gene lookup returns CDR1 SNHLY and CDR2 FYNNEI. The CDR3 DNA is TGTGCCAGCAGTGCGCGGAGGGGGGCTTACGGCTACACCTTC. Translated, it gives CASSARRGAYGYTF.

V usage is TRBV2 and J usage is TRBJ2-6, with D hard to call. In germline, CDR1 is SNHLY, CDR2 FYNNEI. V was cut by 3 bases and J by 4 bases, with 10 bases left in between. This CDR3 region has 15 residues. The CDR3 DNA is TGTGCCAGCAGTGATAAGGCAGCCGGGGCCAACGTCCTGACTTTC. Translation gives CASSDKAAGANVLTF.

The rearrangement links TRBV11-2 to TRBJ1-1; D unresolved. The V gene's germline CDR1 is SGHAT and CDR2 FQNNGV. Trimming stripped 1 base from V and 5 bases from J, with 14 bases between. The CDR3 totals 15 residues. Here the CDR3 DNA reads TGTGCCAGCAGCTTAGGATTGGCCCTGGGGACTGAAGCTTTCTTT. It encodes CASSLGLALGTEAFF. Looking up the rest from reference TRBV11-2 and TRBJ1-1 gives the full variable domain: EAGVAQSPRYKIIEKRQSVAFWCNPISGHATLYWYQQILGQGPKLLIQFQNNGVVDDSQLPKDRFSAERLKGVDSTLKIQPAKLEDSAVYLCASSLGLALGTEAFFGQGTRLTVV.

This chain joins TRBV4-1 and TRBJ1-2; D remains unclear. V lost 3 bases and J 7 bases, leaving 18 bases between the germline ends. There are 15 residues in the CDR3. Per germline, CDR1 MGHRA and CDR2 YSYEKL. CDR3 sequence reads: CASSHPDLPLGGYTF. CDR3 DNA: TGCGCCAGCAGCCACCCGGACCTTCCATTGGGTGGCTACACCTTC.

V usage is TRBV5-4 and J usage is TRBJ2-3; D perhaps matches TRBD1 (8 bases). CDR3 size: 18 residues. Germline-derived CDR1 and CDR2 are SGHNT and YYREEE (reference sequence). Between the trimmed V and J ends, which lost 3 bases and 1 base, there was a span of 21 bases. The CDR3 reads CASSSGQGGGLGTDTQYF. In DNA, the CDR3 is TGTGCCAGCAGCTCAGGACAGGGCGGGGGTTTGGGCACAGATACGCAGTATTTT.

The V gene is TRBV11-2, the J gene TRBJ2-2; 7 nucleotides match TRBD2. The ends lost 5 bases at V and 8 bases at J; junction bases unmatched: 14. Per the germline V gene, CDR1 is SGHAT and CDR2 is FQNNGV. CDR3 size: 16 residues. CDR3 nucleotide sequence: TGTGCCAGCAGCGCCCGCGCGGGGGTGTCTTTTGGGGAGCTGTTTTTT. Protein sequence: CASSARAGVSFGELFF.

The chain uses TRBV18 and TRBJ1-1; D gene uncertain. The V gene lost 3 bases and the J gene lost 8 bases, with 13 bases spanning the gap. Germline CDR1 and CDR2: KGHSH and LQKENI. The CDR3 is made up of 13 amino acids. CDR3 nucleotide sequence: TGTGCCAGCTCACCGAATAAGGGAGGCGAAGCTTTCTTT. Protein product: CASSPNKGGEAFF.

The chain couples TRBV30 to TRBJ2-5, with TRBD2 matching over 11 bases. Germline V CDR1 and CDR2: GTSNPN, SVGIG (reference sequence). The CDR3 sequence is 15 residues long. The V segment lost 3 bases and the J segment 5 bases; nucleotides outside the gene matches: 8. CDR3 sequence (DNA): TGTGCCTGGAGCCAACAGGGACTAGCGGTGGAGACCCAGTACTTC. Encoded protein: CAWSQQGLAVETQYF.

The chain carries TRBV28 and TRBJ2-1, with unresolved D. Germline V gene sequence: CDR1 MDHEN, CDR2 SYDVKM. This CDR3 has 13 amino acids. Deletions cut 8 bases from V and 5 bases from J, with 13 bases between. DNA of the CDR3: TGTGCCAGCGGACCCCGGTTAGACAATGAGCAGTTCTTC. It is translated as CASGPRLDNEQFF.

This clone was seen a handful of times. The V and J genes are TRBV27 and TRBJ1-1; D possibly corresponds to TRBD1 (5 bases). The V end lost 4 bases, the J end lost 0 bases, and 15 bases lay between the germline ends. CDR1 is MNHEY and CDR2 is SMNVEV in the germline V gene (reference sequence). There are 16 residues in the CDR3. Written as DNA, the CDR3 is TGTGCCAGCAGTTCCAGCTCGGGCAGGGTGAACACTGAAGCTTTCTTT. It encodes CASSSSSGRVNTEAFF.

This clone was seen once. The rearrangement uses TRBV4-1 and TRBJ2-2; 10 positions agree with TRBD1. The CDR3 loop spans 16 amino acids. With V trimmed by 5 bases and J by 4 bases, 7 bases remained unmatched. Germline loops: CDR1 MGHRA, CDR2 YSYEKL. DNA for the CDR3: TGCGCCAGCAGCGACGGACAGGGGGTGAGCACCGGGGAGCTGTTTTTT. Translating gives CASSDGQGVSTGELFF.

The chain joins TRBV5-1 to TRBJ1-2, with 9 nucleotides matching TRBD1. V shed 4 bases and J 8 bases; nucleotides not matched to a gene: 6. CDR1 and CDR2 from the germline V gene are SGHRS and YFSETQ. The CDR3 runs to 13 residues. The CDR3: CASSPGQGRGYTF. DNA for the CDR3: TGCGCCAGCAGCCCAGGACAGGGGCGAGGCTACACCTTC.

The rearrangement links TRBV21-1 to TRBJ1-1. TRBV21-1 is flagged as a pseudogene. The CDR3 has 17 residues. CDR3 residues: CASSKEGTLTIHTEAFF. The DNA of the CDR3 is TGTGCCAGCAGCAAAGAGGGAACTTTGACTATCCACACTGAAGCTTTCTTT.

The CDR3 region has the DNA TGTGCCACCAACTCGGGGGGGGACGGTATCAACGAGCAGTACTTC. Translating gives CATNSGGDGINEQYF. The gene calls are TRBV5-4 and TRBJ2-7; 8 bases fit TRBD2. Per the germline V gene, CDR1 is SGHNT and CDR2 is YYREEE (reference sequence). Unmatched junction bases numbered 16, after V lost 9 bases and J lost 5 bases. CDR3 length: 15 amino acids.